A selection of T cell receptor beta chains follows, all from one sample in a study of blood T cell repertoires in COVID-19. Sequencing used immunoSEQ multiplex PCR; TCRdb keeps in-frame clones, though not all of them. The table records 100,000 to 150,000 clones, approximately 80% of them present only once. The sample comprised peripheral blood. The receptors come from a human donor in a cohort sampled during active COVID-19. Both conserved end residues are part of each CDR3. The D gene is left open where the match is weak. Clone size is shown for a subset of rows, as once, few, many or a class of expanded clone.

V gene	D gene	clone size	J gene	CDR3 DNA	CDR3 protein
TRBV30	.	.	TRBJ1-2	TGTGCCTGGAGTAACATGTTGGATGGCTACACCTTC	CAWSNMLDGYTF
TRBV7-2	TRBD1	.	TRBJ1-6	TGTGCCAGCAGCCGCCAGGGACAGAGGAATTCACCCCTCCACTTT	CASSRQGQRNSPLHF
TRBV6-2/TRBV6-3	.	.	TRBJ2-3	TGTGCCAGCAGTTACGGGCGGGTAGTCTCCGATACGCAGTATTTT	CASSYGRVVSDTQYF
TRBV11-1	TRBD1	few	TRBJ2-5	TGTGCCAGCAGCTTAGCCGCGACAGGGAAAGAGACCCAGTACTTC	CASSLAATGKETQYF
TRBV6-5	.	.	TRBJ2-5	TGTGCCAGCAGTTACTCGATAGCGGAGGAGGAGGAGACCCAGTACTTC	CASSYSIAEEEETQYF
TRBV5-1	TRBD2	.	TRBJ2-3	TGCGCCAGCAGCTTTAGCGGGGCCCTCACAGATACGCAGTATTTT	CASSFSGALTDTQYF
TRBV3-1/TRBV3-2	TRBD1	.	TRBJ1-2	TGTGCCAGCAGCCCTCAGGGGGTGGTTGGTGGCTACACCTTC	CASSPQGVVGGYTF
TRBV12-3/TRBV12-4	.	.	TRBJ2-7	TGTGCCAGCAGCCATACAGGGTGGGAGCAGTACTTC	CASSHTGWEQYF
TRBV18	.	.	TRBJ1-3	TGTGCCAGCTCACCACAACCAGGGAGGAGAAACACCATATATTTT	CASSPQPGRRNTIYF
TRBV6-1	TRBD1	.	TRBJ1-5	TGTGCCAGCAGTGAAGGACAGGGCGATCAGCCCCAGCATTTT	CASSEGQGDQPQHF
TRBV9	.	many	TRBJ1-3	TGTGCCAGCAGCGTAGGCACAGGGATCTCTGGAAACACCATATATTTT	CASSVGTGISGNTIYF
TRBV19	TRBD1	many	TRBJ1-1	TGTGCCACACACCCTGGGGGACAGGCAAACACTGAAGCTTTCTTT	CATHPGGQANTEAFF
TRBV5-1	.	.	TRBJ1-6	TGCGCCAGCAGCTTGCGGAGCTCCTATAATTCACCCCTCCACTTT	CASSLRSSYNSPLHF
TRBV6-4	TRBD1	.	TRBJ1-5	TGTGCCAGCAGTGACCCCAGGGGGGACAGGGGCTCCACTCGGAGCAATCAGCCCCAGCATTTT	CASSDPRGDRGSTRSNQPQHF
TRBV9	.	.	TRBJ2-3	TGTGCCAGCAGCGTAGCTTCAGGACTACTCACAGATACGCAGTATTTT	CASSVASGLLTDTQYF
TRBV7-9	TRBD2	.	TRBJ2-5	TGTGCCAGCAGCCCGAGCGGGGGGGGGACCCAGTACTTC	CASSPSGGGTQYF
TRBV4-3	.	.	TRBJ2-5	TGCGCCAGCAGCCAAGCTCCGGGGGTCGGTCGAGAGACCCAGTACTTC	CASSQAPGVGRETQYF
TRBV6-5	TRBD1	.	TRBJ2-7	TGTGCCAGCAGTAGAGGGGGCGATTTTCAGTACTTC	CASSRGGDFQYF
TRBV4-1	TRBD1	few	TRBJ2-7	TGCGCCAGCGGCACCTCACCGGGACAGCGGAGCTCCTACGAGCAGTACTTC	CASGTSPGQRSSYEQYF
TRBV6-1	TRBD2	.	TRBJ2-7	TGTGCCAGCAGTGGCCCTAGCGGCGCAGGCCGCTACGAGCAGTACTTC	CASSGPSGAGRYEQYF
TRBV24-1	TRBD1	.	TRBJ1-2	TGTGCCACCAGTGACCACGACAGGGGGTATGGCTACACCTTC	CATSDHDRGYGYTF
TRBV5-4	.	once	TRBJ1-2	TGTGCCAGCAGCCCTACAGCTCATAGCAGGGATGGGGGCTACACCTTC	CASSPTAHSRDGGYTF
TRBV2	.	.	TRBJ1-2	TGTGCCAGCAGTATGACAGCGTCTTATGGCTACACCTTC	CASSMTASYGYTF
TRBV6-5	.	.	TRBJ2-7	TGTGCCAGCAGCTCTCAGGGGAGACTGCCCTACGAGCAGTACTTC	CASSSQGRLPYEQYF
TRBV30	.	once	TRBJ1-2	TGTGCCTCCGTCGGGATTGGCTATGGCTACACCTTC	CASVGIGYGYTF
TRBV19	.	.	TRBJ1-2	TGTGCCAGTAGTGCCCAATACCTCAAGCTTAACTATGGCTACACCTTC	CASSAQYLKLNYGYTF
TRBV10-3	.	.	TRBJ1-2	TGTGCCATCAGTATCGGGGGAGGCTACACCTTC	CAISIGGGYTF
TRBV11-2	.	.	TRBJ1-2	TGTGCCAGCAGCTTAGGGACAGTGAACTATGGCTACACCTTC	CASSLGTVNYGYTF
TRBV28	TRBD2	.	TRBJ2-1	TGTGCCAGCAGTGGGACTAGCGGGAGGGCTCCCGATGAGCAGTTCTTC	CASSGTSGRAPDEQFF
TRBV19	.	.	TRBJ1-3	TGTGCCAGTAGTATATGGGCAGACTCTGGAAACACCATATATTTT	CASSIWADSGNTIYF
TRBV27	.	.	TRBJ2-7	TGTGCCAGCAGTTTCTACCGAAACTACGAGCAGTACTTC	CASSFYRNYEQYF
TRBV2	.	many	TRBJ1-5	TGTGCCAGCAGGACACCGGGACAAGGGGTGATTCAGCCCCAGCATTTT	CASRTPGQGVIQPQHF
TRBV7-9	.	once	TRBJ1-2	TGTGCCAGCACGGCCGGTCTCAACTATGGCTACACCTTC	CASTAGLNYGYTF
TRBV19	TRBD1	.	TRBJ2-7	TGTGCCAGTAGCTCGGACAGGGTCTCCTACGAGCAGTACTTC	CASSSDRVSYEQYF
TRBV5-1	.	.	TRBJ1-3	TGCGCCAGCAAACAGGACGTCAGCTCTGGAAACACCATATATTTT	CASKQDVSSGNTIYF
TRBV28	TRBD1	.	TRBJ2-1	TGTGCCAGCAGTCCCGGGACAGGGTTCACTGAGCAGTTCTTC	CASSPGTGFTEQFF
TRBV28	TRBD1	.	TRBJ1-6	TGTGCCAGCACTCGTCAGGGACAGGGAGGATCACCCCTCCACTTT	CASTRQGQGGSPLHF
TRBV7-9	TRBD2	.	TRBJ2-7	TGTGCCAGCAGCCCATGGGGAGCGGGAGTCGAGCAGTACTTC	CASSPWGAGVEQYF
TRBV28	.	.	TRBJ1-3	TGTGCCAGCAGCAACAGGTTCCGCTCTGGAAACACCATATATTTT	CASSNRFRSGNTIYF
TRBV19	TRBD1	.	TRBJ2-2	TGTGCCAGTAGTATAGATCGGCTAGGGGACAGGGAAAACACCGGGGAGCTGTTTTTT	CASSIDRLGDRENTGELFF
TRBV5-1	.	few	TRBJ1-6	TGCGCCAGCAGAGGACAGACGGATTCACCCCTCCACTTT	CASRGQTDSPLHF
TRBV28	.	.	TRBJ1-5	TGTGCCAGCAGTTTTCCTCAGGTCGGTGGCAATCAGCCCCAGCATTTT	CASSFPQVGGNQPQHF
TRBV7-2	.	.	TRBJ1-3	TGTGCCAGCAGCTTGAACCCACGGCCCGACAGACCCGGAAACACCATATATTTT	CASSLNPRPDRPGNTIYF
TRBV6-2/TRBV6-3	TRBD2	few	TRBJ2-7	TGTGCCAGCAGTTACTCTGAGGGACTAGCGGGCTTACTTTACGAGCAGTACTTC	CASSYSEGLAGLLYEQYF
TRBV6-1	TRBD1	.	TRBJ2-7	TGTGCCAGCAGTGAAGCGTGGGTGACAGGGGTCCTCTACGAGCAGTACTTC	CASSEAWVTGVLYEQYF
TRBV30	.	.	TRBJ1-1	TGTGCCTGGAGCCTTTACATGAACACTGAAGCTTTCTTT	CAWSLYMNTEAFF
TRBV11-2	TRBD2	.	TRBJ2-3	TGTGCCAGCAGCTTATCCCTTGGCGGGGGGGCCTTAGATACGCAGTATTTT	CASSLSLGGGALDTQYF
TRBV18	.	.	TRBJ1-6	TGTGCCAGCTCACTATACTCCCCCAATAATTCACCCCTCCACTTT	CASSLYSPNNSPLHF
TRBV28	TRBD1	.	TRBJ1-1	TGTGCCAGCACCTACTCCGGGGGCAGGGGGAGCACTGAAGCTTTCTTT	CASTYSGGRGSTEAFF
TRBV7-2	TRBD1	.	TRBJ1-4	TGTGCCAGCAGCGCCAGGACAGGAAGGGAAAAACTGTTTTTT	CASSARTGREKLFF
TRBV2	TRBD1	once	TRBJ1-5	TGTGCCAGCAGTGAGACAGGGGTCGGCCAGCCCCAGCATTTT	CASSETGVGQPQHF
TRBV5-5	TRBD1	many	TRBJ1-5	TGTGCCAGCAGCTTTACAGGGGGCAGTCAGCCCCAGCATTTT	CASSFTGGSQPQHF
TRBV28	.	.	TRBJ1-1	TGTGCCACCTTGGTAAACGAGGGAAGGAACACTGAAGCTTTCTTT	CATLVNEGRNTEAFF
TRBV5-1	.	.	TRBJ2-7	TGCGCCAGCAGACCCCAAGCCACCAACTACGAGCAGTACTTC	CASRPQATNYEQYF
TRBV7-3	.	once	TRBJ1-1	TGTGCCAGCAGCAAAGGGGCGGGAAACACTGAAGCTTTCTTT	CASSKGAGNTEAFF